A selection of T cell receptor beta chains follows, all from one sample in a study of early T cells in non-severe SARS-CoV-2 infection. One entry per CDR3 protein, called by TCRdb with MiXCR from the 5' RACE reads. The table includes 63,000 or so distinct CDR3 sequences, 9.5% to 12% detected once. The starting material was whole blood, obtained at baseline. The receptors originated from an adult who was a healthcare worker with PCR-confirmed SARS-CoV-2 infection or an uninfected control (not recorded which). Both conserved end residues are trimmed from each CDR3.

cdr3_aa,j_call,v_call
ASTRGQGEGEQY,TRBJ2-7,TRBV6-5
ASSVTGSYNEQF,TRBJ2-1,TRBV2
ASSSQQGSTEAF,TRBJ1-1,TRBV5-1
SSGTTTDTQY,TRBJ2-3,TRBV29-1
ASSAVRLEQF,TRBJ2-1,TRBV7-9
ASSQSGVEAF,TRBJ1-1,TRBV3-1
ASRRQGSGELF,TRBJ2-2,TRBV7-3
ASSPSSGNSYEQY,TRBJ2-7,TRBV18
ASSLGDEQF,TRBJ2-1,TRBV7-9
SVAQDSYEQY,TRBJ2-7,TRBV29-1
ASSSESDIQY,TRBJ2-4,TRBV11-3
ASSARLAGETQY,TRBJ2-5,TRBV9
ASSLKQETQY,TRBJ2-5,TRBV7-9
SVEVDRVSYEQY,TRBJ2-7,TRBV29-1
ASSLKGTEAF,TRBJ1-1,TRBV18
ASSLDPFSYEQY,TRBJ2-7,TRBV5-1
ASSIGQGFFDGYT,TRBJ1-2,TRBV19
ASSLVQITDTQY,TRBJ2-3,TRBV5-1
AIRQGEGNTEAF,TRBJ1-1,TRBV10-3
ASSLLADSYNEQF,TRBJ2-1,TRBV7-3
ATSTIERGARETQY,TRBJ2-5,TRBV15
ASSPRSGFDGTEAF,TRBJ1-1,TRBV11-2
ASSQALAGRTSTDTQY,TRBJ2-3,TRBV7-9
ASSQDPVGGQPQH,TRBJ1-5,TRBV3-1